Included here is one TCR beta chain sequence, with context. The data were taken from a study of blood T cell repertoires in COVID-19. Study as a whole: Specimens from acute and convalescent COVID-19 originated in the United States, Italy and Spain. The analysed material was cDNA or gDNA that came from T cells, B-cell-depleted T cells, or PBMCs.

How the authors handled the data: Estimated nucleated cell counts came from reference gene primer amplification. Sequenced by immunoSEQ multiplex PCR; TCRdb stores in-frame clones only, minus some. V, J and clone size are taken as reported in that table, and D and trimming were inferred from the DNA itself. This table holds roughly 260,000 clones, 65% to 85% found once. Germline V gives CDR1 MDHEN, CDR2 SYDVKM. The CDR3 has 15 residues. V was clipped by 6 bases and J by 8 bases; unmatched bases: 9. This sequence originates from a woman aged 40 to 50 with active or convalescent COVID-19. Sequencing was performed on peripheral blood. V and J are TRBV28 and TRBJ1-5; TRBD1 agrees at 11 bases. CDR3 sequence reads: CASSRTGGEGKPQHF. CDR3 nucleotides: TGTGCCAGCAGCCGGACAGGGGGCGAAGGGAAGCCCCAGCATTTT. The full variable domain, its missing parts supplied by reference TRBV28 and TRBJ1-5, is DVKVTQSSRYLVKRTGEKVFLECVQDMDHENMFWYRQDPGLGLRLIYFSYDVKMKEKGDIPEGYSVSREKKERFSLILESASTNQTSMYLCASSRTGGEGKPQHFGDGTRLSIL.